The rows below give T cell receptor beta chains drawn from one sample of a study of blood T cell repertoires in COVID-19. TCRdb keeps only in-frame clones here, not all; method: immunoSEQ multiplex PCR. The table lists some 270,000 clones, roughly 80% of them singletons, with 3.4% in the top ten. The sample taken for sequencing was PBMCs or T cells enriched from blood (not recorded which). The receptor source for this set is a man between 45 and 60 years old who had recovered from COVID-19. Each CDR3 is given with its conserved first and last residue. D genes are given only for firm matches.

V: TRBV7-8
J: TRBJ2-2
length: 15
D: -
CDR3: CASSPGHRNTGELFF
DNA: TGTGCCAGCAGCCCGGGACACCGGAACACCGGGGAGCTGTTTTTT

V: TRBV3-1/TRBV3-2
J: TRBJ1-6
length: 15
D: -
CDR3: CASSLGQSTNSPLHF
DNA: TGTGCCAGCAGCCTTGGGCAGTCGACTAATTCACCCCTCCACTTT

V: TRBV5-1
J: TRBJ2-5
length: 17
D: TRBD2
CDR3: CASSTGTSGGLQETQYF
DNA: TGCGCCAGCAGCACCGGGACTAGCGGGGGACTACAAGAGACCCAGTACTTC

V: TRBV5-4
J: TRBJ2-7
length: 16
D: -
CDR3: CASSTPRDSNSYEQYF
DNA: TGTGCCAGCAGCACACCGCGGGACAGCAACTCCTACGAGCAGTACTTC

V: TRBV28
J: TRBJ2-4
length: 16
D: -
CDR3: CASTLSVWGERNIQYF
DNA: TGTGCCAGCACCCTAAGTGTATGGGGGGAGAGAAACATTCAGTACTTC

V: TRBV6-2/TRBV6-3
J: TRBJ1-5
length: 14
D: TRBD1
CDR3: CASSPDRGNVPQHF
DNA: TGTGCCAGCAGCCCGGACAGGGGAAATGTGCCCCAGCATTTT

V: TRBV28
J: TRBJ1-2
length: 15
D: -
CDR3: CASSSDPGGPLGNTF
DNA: TGTGCCAGCAGTTCGGACCCGGGGGGCCCTCTCGGAAACACCTTC

V: TRBV30
J: TRBJ1-2
length: 19
D: -
CDR3: CAWTRGGVCRTNLNYGYTF
DNA: TGTGCCTGGACCAGAGGCGGGGTGTGCAGGACAAATCTTAACTATGGCTACACCTTC

V: TRBV5-1
J: TRBJ2-3
length: 15
D: TRBD1
CDR3: CASSLGQGSTDTQYF
DNA: TGCGCCAGCAGCCTGGGACAGGGGAGCACAGATACGCAGTATTTT

V: TRBV27
J: TRBJ2-1
length: 14
D: TRBD2
CDR3: CASTTGGTYNEQFF
DNA: TGTGCCAGCACGACGGGGGGAACCTACAATGAGCAGTTCTTC

V: TRBV7-6
J: TRBJ1-4
length: 15
D: -
CDR3: CASSVLMGEEEKLFF
DNA: TGTGCCAGCAGCGTCTTAATGGGGGAGGAGGAAAAACTGTTTTTT

V: TRBV24-1
J: TRBJ2-7
length: 17
D: TRBD2
CDR3: CATSDSGLAGGKYEQYF
DNA: TGTGCCACCAGTGACTCTGGACTAGCGGGAGGCAAATACGAGCAGTACTTC

V: TRBV7-2
J: TRBJ2-1
length: 19
D: -
CDR3: CASRGGLGLARNSYNEQFF
DNA: TGTGCCAGCAGAGGGGGTCTAGGGTTGGCACGGAATTCCTACAATGAGCAGTTCTTC

V: TRBV4-3
J: TRBJ2-4
length: 17
D: -
CDR3: CASSQEGSGESKNIQYF
DNA: TGCGCCAGCAGCCAAGAAGGGTCCGGGGAATCCAAAAACATTCAGTACTTC

V: TRBV4-3
J: TRBJ2-4
length: 16
D: TRBD2
CDR3: CASSRLAGGTKNIQYF
DNA: TGCGCCAGCAGCCGGCTAGCGGGAGGGACCAAAAACATTCAGTACTTC

V: TRBV19
J: TRBJ2-2
length: 17
D: TRBD2
CDR3: CASSPERGLAGAGELFF
DNA: TGTGCCAGTAGTCCCGAACGGGGACTAGCGGGAGCCGGGGAGCTGTTTTTT